The sequence of this TCR beta chain was determined in a study of beta chain features in type 1 diabetes. As for the study in general: About 110,000,000 sorted cells were examined across all samples. Points from the study as a whole: Type 1 diabetes patients showed fewer insertions and more deletions at VDJ junctions.

About this clone: The antigen is not known.

What was sequenced were expressed TCRB transcripts, since all of the isolated RNA had been reverse transcribed. TCRdb keeps only in-frame clones here, not all; method: immunoSEQ multiplex PCR. Of 70,000 to 90,000 clones listed, roughly a third are singletons. The CDR3 is 15 amino acids. V was pared by 11 bases and J by 4 bases, with 23 bases between. The germline CDR1 and CDR2 sequences are ENHRY and SYGVKD. V usage is TRBV10-3 and J usage is TRBJ1-1; D gene uncertain. The sequenced sample consisted of stem cell memory CD4+ T cells from blood. This clonotype was sampled from a young woman in good health. The CDR3: CAASEGSVGSTEAFF. CDR3 nucleotide sequence: TGTGCCGCATCAGAGGGATCGGTGGGGTCCACTGAAGCTTTCTTT.